One and the same sample provided the 20 T cell receptor beta chains below, sequenced in a study of T cells in women clearing cervical HPV infection. Produced via immunoSEQ multiplex PCR; TCRdb's table is partial and in-frame only. Its table lists about 33,000 clones. The material sequenced was blood buffy coat. These receptors came from a woman between 18 and 75 years old with a cervical HPV16 infection that either progressed to CIN3+ or cleared (not recorded which).

About this clone itself: The DNA ends 3 residues before the CDR3 does, and the rest of the CDR3 is filled in from the germline J gene. The rearrangement uses TRBV4-1 and TRBJ1-6; D remains unclear. The germline V and J ends were trimmed by 1 base and 9 bases, with 10 bases remaining between them. The CDR3 totals 14 residues. Germline CDR1 is MGHRA and CDR2 is YSYEKL. The part of the CDR3 DNA that was read is TGCGCCAGCAGCCAAGGGCACGAGGGTTCACCC. This sequence encodes CASSQGHEGSP. The full CDR3 is CASSQGHEGSPLHF.

As to this clone: The read terminates 3 residues before the CDR3 end, so the remaining end is supplied by the germline J gene. V and J are TRBV5-1 and TRBJ2-2; TRBD2 is a possible D gene (5 bases). The germline V gene has CDR1 SGHRS and CDR2 YFSETQ. V gave up 0 bases and J gave up 5 bases, with 8 bases separating them. This CDR3 region has 14 residues. This chain's CDR3 is CASSLGERTGELFF. The covered CDR3 bases are TGCGCCAGCAGCTTGGGGGAGCGGACCGGGGAG.

Points on this clone: Read sequence stops 3 residues before the CDR3 end, and the germline J gene provides the missing end. The chain carries TRBV7-9 and TRBJ1-2; a weak D match, TRBD1 (5 bases). This CDR3 region has 15 residues. Trimming removed 1 base at V and 4 bases at J, with 13 bases between. CDR1 is SEHNR, CDR2 FQNEAQ, per germline (reference sequence). The DNA read from the CDR3 is TGTGCCAGCAGCTTAGAGGCCCGGGGGGGCTATGGC. Its protein product is CASSLEARGGYG. In full, the CDR3 is CASSLEARGGYGYTF.

The chain's CDR3 is CSVEEGSANTGELFF. The sequenced CDR3 bases are TGCAGCGTTGAGGAGGGCTCCGCGAACACCGGGGAG. This chain uses TRBV29-1 with TRBJ2-2, with D perhaps TRBD2 (6 bases). The read terminates 3 residues before the CDR3 end, so the remaining end is supplied by the germline J gene. The V gene's germline CDR1 is SQVTM and CDR2 ANQGSEA. The CDR3 has 15 amino acids. Trimming shortened V by 3 bases and J by 0 bases, and 11 bases separated the two germline ends.

On this clone: Read sequence stops 3 residues before the CDR3 end, and the germline J gene provides the missing end. The chain couples TRBV30 to TRBJ1-5, with D uncertain. The ends were cut back, 5 bases at V and 0 bases at J, with 8 bases in the middle. The CDR3 is 13 amino acids. Germline V lookup: CDR1 GTSNPN, CDR2 SVGIG (reference sequence). The sequenced part of the CDR3 DNA is TGTGCCTGGCAGGCAGATAGCAATCAGCCC. Translation: CAWQADSNQP. In full, the CDR3 is CAWQADSNQPQHF.

Note on this clone: The read comes to an end 3 residues before the CDR3 does, leaving the germline J gene to fill in the end. The V gene is TRBV4-2, the J gene TRBJ2-7, with 7 bases matching TRBD2. Germline V lookup: CDR1 LGHNA, CDR2 YNFKEQ. CDR3 size: 16 residues. With V trimmed by 1 base and J by 3 bases, 9 bases remained unmatched. Partial CDR3 DNA: TGTGCCAGCAGCCAAGTAGTGGGAGGGGAATTCTACGAG. Protein: CASSQVVGGEFYE. From start to end, the CDR3 is CASSQVVGGEFYEQYF.

A note on this clone: The CDR3 goes on 3 residues after the read ends, and that part is filled in from the germline J gene. The genes are TRBV14 and TRBJ1-4; 8 bases align to TRBD1. CDR1 SGHDN and CDR2 FVKESK come from the germline V gene. CDR3 length equals 14 residues. The CDR3 is CASSRQGMNSPLFF. CDR3 DNA (partial): TGTGCCAGCAGTCGACAGGGGATGAATTCACCA.

As regards this clone: The read comes to an end 3 residues before the CDR3 does, leaving the germline J gene to fill in the end. This rearrangement joins TRBV28 to TRBJ2-1; 9 nucleotides align to TRBD2. Germline CDR1 reads MDHEN; CDR2 reads SYDVKM. This CDR3 is 16 amino acids long. Unmatched junction bases numbered 12, after V lost 5 bases and J lost 7 bases. The CDR3 DNA, read in part, is TGTGCCAGCAGTCTCTCGGCGGGAGGGCCGGGGAATGAG. Protein sequence: CASSLSAGGPGNE. The full CDR3 sequence reads CASSLSAGGPGNEQFF.

In regard to this clone: Read coverage stops 3 residues before the CDR3 terminus; the germline J gene supplies the remainder. The rearrangement joins TRBV7-9 to TRBJ1-4, with D possibly TRBD1 on 6 matching bases. The CDR3 is 14 amino acids. V was cut by 5 bases and J by 5 bases, with 12 bases left in between. CDR1 is SEHNR and CDR2 is FQNEAQ in the germline V gene (reference sequence). CDR3 bases read: TGTGCCAGCAGCGAGGGGGACGGGAATGAAAAA. It specifies CASSEGDGNEK. The whole CDR3 reads CASSEGDGNEKLFF.

Concerning this clone: The CDR3 is cut off 3 residues early in the read; its end comes from the germline J gene. V is TRBV19 and J is TRBJ1-5; TRBD1 might be the D (5 bases). This CDR3 is 15 amino acids long. CDR1 and CDR2 (germline): LNHDA, SQIVND (reference sequence). Trimming shortened V by 6 bases and J by 1 base, and 13 bases separated the two germline ends. The CDR3 region is CASRSAGPSNQPQHF. CDR3 DNA, as far as it was read: TGTGCCAGTAGGAGTGCGGGGCCGAGCAATCAGCCC.

A word on this clone: The read gets to within 3 residues of the CDR3 end, and the germline J gene fills in the rest. The chain employs TRBV29-1 and TRBJ2-3; D remains ambiguous. Between the trimmed V and J ends, which lost 2 bases and 0 bases, there was a span of 12 bases. CDR3 size: 15 residues. The germline CDR1 and CDR2 sequences are SQVTM and ANQGSEA. CDR3: CSVEWVRLSTDTQYF. CDR3 DNA, as far as it was read: TGCAGCGTTGAATGGGTTAGACTTAGCACAGATACG.

A remark on this clone: The CDR3 is cut off 3 residues early in the read; its end comes from the germline J gene. The chain employs TRBV2 and TRBJ1-5, with 7 bases fitting TRBD1. CDR3 length: 16 residues. CDR1 is SNHLY and CDR2 is FYNNEI in the germline V gene. J was trimmed by 6 bases and V by 2 bases; bases with no gene match: 10. CDR3 in amino acids: CASSETYRGWSQPQHF. CDR3 DNA, as far as it was read: TGTGCCAGCAGTGAAACATACAGGGGCTGGAGTCAGCCC.

On this clone itself: The read finishes 3 residues shy of the CDR3 end, and the germline J gene is used to complete it. The chain carries TRBV7-9 and TRBJ2-4; no definite D call. This CDR3 has 14 residues. CDR1 and CDR2 (germline): SEHNR, FQNEAQ (reference sequence). Incomplete CDR3 DNA: TGTGCCAGCAGCCGTACCGGCGCAGGCTATGGT. Translating gives CASSRTGAGYG. The whole CDR3 sequence is CASSRTGAGYGQYF.

As concerns this clone: From the germline J gene comes the end of the CDR3, since the read stops 3 residues before it. V is TRBV13 and J is TRBJ1-1; possible D gene TRBD1, 6 bases. Germline loops: CDR1 PRHDT, CDR2 FYEKMQ (reference sequence). This CDR3 comprises 15 residues. Trimming left V 4 bases short and J 0 bases short, with 12 bases between. Here the CDR3 reads CASSSRQALNTEAFF. CDR3 DNA (partial): TGTGCCAGCAGCTCTCGACAGGCCCTGAACACTGAA.

With regard to this clone: The CDR3 end lies 3 residues beyond the end of the read and is filled in from the germline J gene. The rearrangement joins TRBV5-4 to TRBJ1-4, with D hard to call. V lost 4 bases and J lost 10, with 20 bases in between. CDR1 and CDR2 (germline): SGHNT, YYREEE (reference sequence). The CDR3 is made up of 15 amino acids. The CDR3: CASSMAVAGGGKLFF. The sequenced part of the CDR3 DNA is TGTGCCAGCAGCATGGCGGTGGCAGGAGGTGGAAAA.

CDR3: CASSEALQAQYF. The sequenced part of the CDR3 DNA is TGTGCCAGCAGTGAAGCGCTTCAGGCG. This chain joins TRBV6-1 and TRBJ2-3; D is ambiguous. The CDR3 is cut off 3 residues early in the read; its end comes from the germline J gene. Germline V gene sequence: CDR1 MNHNS, CDR2 SASEGT. CDR3 size: 12 residues.

Details on this clone: The read ends 3 residues early relative to the CDR3; the germline J gene fills the gap. The chain employs TRBV5-1 and TRBJ2-7; tentatively, D is TRBD1 (6 bases). The germline gives CDR1 SGHRS, CDR2 YFSETQ. Trimming stripped 4 bases from V and 1 base from J, with 9 bases between. The length of the CDR3 is 13 residues. The CDR3 DNA, read in part, is TGCGCCAGCAGCCTGACAGGTTCCTACGAG. The encoded protein is CASSLTGSYE. The CDR3 reads in full as CASSLTGSYEQYF.

Worth noting for this clone: The read ends 3 residues early relative to the CDR3; the germline J gene fills the gap. This chain links TRBV5-1 with TRBJ1-2; 7 nucleotides match TRBD1. CDR3 length: 12 residues. Looked up from germline, CDR1 is SGHRS and CDR2 is YFSETQ. Trimming removed 4 bases from V and 6 bases from J; junction bases left unmatched: 3. Partial CDR3 DNA: TGCGCCAGCAGCATGACAGGGAATGGC. It specifies CASSMTGNG. The whole CDR3 is CASSMTGNGYTF. Full variable domain (rest looked up from reference TRBV5-1 and TRBJ1-2): KAGVTQTPRYLIKTRGQQVTLSCSPISGHRSVSWYQQTPGQGLQFLFEYFSETQRNKGNFPGRFSGRQFSNSRSEMNVSTLELGDSALYLCASSMTGNGYTFGSGTRLTVV.

As for this clone: The read ends 3 residues shy of where the CDR3 ends; the end is completed using the germline J gene. The rearrangement links TRBV2 to TRBJ1-1, with 10 nucleotides matching TRBD1. The CDR3 consists of 16 residues. V was pared by 3 bases and J by 3 bases, with 7 bases of the junction left unmatched. CDR1 SNHLY and CDR2 FYNNEI come from the germline V gene. The CDR3 region is CASSETGGSSYTEAFF. The CDR3 DNA, read in part, is TGTGCCAGCAGTGAGACAGGGGGCAGTTCGTACACTGAA. The variable domain in full, with the rest retrieved from reference TRBV2 and TRBJ1-1, is EPEVTQTPSHQVTQMGQEVILRCVPISNHLYFYWYRQILGQKVEFLVSFYNNEISEKSEIFDDQFSVERPDGSNFTLKIRSTKLEDSAMYFCASSETGGSSYTEAFFGQGTRLTVV.

Worth noting for this clone: The read is 3 residues too short to cover the CDR3 end, so that end is filled in from the germline J gene. This chain uses TRBV20-1 with TRBJ2-3; perhaps TRBD1 as D (6 bases). Germline values: CDR1 DFQATT, CDR2 SNEGSKA (reference sequence). This CDR3 comprises 16 residues. Partial CDR3 DNA: TGCAGTGCTCTCTCGGCTCAGGGGAGTATTGAAGAGACG. Translating gives CSALSAQGSIEET. The complete CDR3 sequence is CSALSAQGSIEETQYF.